This passage covers 5 T cell receptor beta chains from one sample sequenced in a study of blood T cell repertoires in COVID-19. Libraries were prepared by immunoSEQ multiplex PCR; TCRdb keeps only in-frame clonotypes and omits some of them. The sample includes over 250,000 clones, roughly nine tenths of them seen just once. Sequenced material: PBMCs or T cells enriched from blood (not recorded which). These receptor sequences come from a woman in her sixties or seventies who had recovered from COVID-19.

V usage is TRBV6-5 and J usage is TRBJ1-1; tentative D call: TRBD1 (6 bases). The germline V gene encodes CDR1 MNHEY and CDR2 SVGAGI. V was trimmed by 4 bases and J by 1 base, leaving 10 bases between them. The CDR3 runs 14 residues. CDR3 loop: CASSSIQGNTEAFF. CDR3 DNA sequence: TGTGCCAGCAGTTCCATACAGGGGAACACTGAAGCTTTCTTT.

This clone was seen only once. The CDR3 protein is CASSLSRGPEAFF. DNA for the CDR3: TGTGCCAGCAGTTTATCCAGGGGGCCTGAAGCTTTCTTT. V usage is TRBV28 and J usage is TRBJ1-1; 8 bases align to TRBD1. There are 13 residues in the CDR3. The V gene's germline CDR1 is MDHEN and CDR2 SYDVKM. J lost 6 bases, V lost 1 base, and 1 base had no gene match.

The chain couples TRBV19 to TRBJ1-5; 7 bases fit TRBD1. CDR3 length: 14 amino acids. Losses at the gene ends were 6 bases for V and 4 bases for J; bases not matched to a gene: 6. In germline, CDR1 is LNHDA, CDR2 SQIVND (reference sequence). CDR3: CASSRGTVNQPQHF. CDR3 DNA sequence: TGTGCCAGTAGCCGCGGGACAGTTAATCAGCCCCAGCATTTT.

The chain uses TRBV2 and TRBJ1-1, with no clear D. Germline V lookup: CDR1 SNHLY, CDR2 FYNNEI. CDR3 size: 13 residues. The ends were cut back, 7 bases at V and 7 bases at J, with 16 bases in the middle. As DNA, the CDR3 is TGTGCCAGCAATTCCGGCCCAAACTATGAAGCTTTCTTT. It specifies CASNSGPNYEAFF.

The chain is built from TRBV3-1 (or the pseudogene TRBV3-2) and TRBJ1-4; D gene ambiguous. Germline V CDR1 and CDR2: LGHDT, YNNKEL (reference sequence). Trimming cost V 4 bases and J 0 bases, with 12 bases left between them. The CDR3 length is 16 residues. The CDR3 region has the DNA TGTGCCAGCAGCCCCCGGGGTAGTGCAACTAATGAAAAACTGTTTTTT. Amino acids: CASSPRGSATNEKLFF.